A selection of T cell receptor beta chains follows, all from one sample in a study of blood T cell repertoires in COVID-19. Some clones are missing from TCRdb's copy, which holds only in-frame ones; the method was immunoSEQ multiplex PCR. The top ten hold 12% of the sample, which has about 82,000 clones, roughly 80% seen once. What was sequenced was peripheral blood. The receptors shown here come from a woman aged 40 to 50 with active or convalescent COVID-19. Both conserved end residues are part of each CDR3. A D gene is named only where the DNA matches it firmly. Clone size is stated in some rows and not others, as once, few, many or a class when expanded.

V	length	D	J	size	CDR3	DNA
TRBV5-1	13	TRBD2	TRBJ2-5	-	CATKWGGKGTQYF	TGCGCCACCAAATGGGGGGGTAAGGGGACCCAGTACTTC
TRBV5-5	14	TRBD1	TRBJ1-1	-	CASSFGPGQGEAFF	TGTGCCAGCAGCTTTGGTCCGGGACAGGGTGAAGCTTTCTTT
TRBV7-8	16	TRBD2	TRBJ2-7	-	CASSPTTSGGTLLGYF	TGTGCCAGCAGCCCGACGACTAGCGGGGGGACTTTATTAGGGTACTTC
TRBV28	16	-	TRBJ2-1	-	CASSPPGGRVYNEQFF	TGTGCCAGCAGTCCCCCCGGAGGGCGGGTTTACAATGAGCAGTTCTTC
TRBV10-3	13	-	TRBJ2-7	-	CAIKEGSSYEQYF	TGTGCCATCAAAGAGGGCTCCTCCTACGAGCAGTACTTC
TRBV4-1	15	TRBD2	TRBJ2-1	-	CASSQVLANYNEQFF	TGCGCCAGCAGCCAAGTACTAGCGAATTACAATGAGCAGTTCTTC
TRBV27	18	TRBD1	TRBJ2-7	-	CASSVRGSSTGTYYEQYF	TGTGCCAGCAGTGTCAGGGGGAGTTCGACGGGAACCTACTACGAGCAGTACTTC
TRBV6-5	10	-	TRBJ2-7	few	CASIHYEQYF	TGTGCCAGCATCCACTACGAGCAGTACTTC
TRBV7-2	15	TRBD2	TRBJ2-5	-	CASSLAGGFRVTQYF	TGTGCCAGCAGCTTAGCGGGGGGGTTCAGGGTGACCCAGTACTTC
TRBV5-1	17	TRBD1	TRBJ2-3	-	CASSLGGGQGASDTQYF	TGCGCCAGCAGCTTGGGTGGCGGACAGGGGGCTTCAGATACGCAGTATTTT
TRBV30	13	-	TRBJ2-7	few	CAWVRSAGYEQYF	TGTGCCTGGGTAAGGAGTGCGGGCTACGAGCAGTACTTC
TRBV2	15	-	TRBJ1-5	-	CASSSGQGKNQPQHF	TGTGCCAGCAGCTCGGGGCAGGGGAAAAATCAGCCCCAGCATTTT
TRBV27	14	TRBD1	TRBJ2-3	-	CATGDRGPTDTQYF	TGTGCCACCGGGGACAGGGGACCCACAGATACGCAGTATTTT
TRBV10-3	12	-	TRBJ1-1	-	CAISATGTEAFF	TGTGCCATCAGTGCAACCGGGACAGAAGCTTTCTTT
TRBV7-5	16	-	TRBJ1-5	few	CVRSPRGGASNQPQHF	TGTGTCAGAAGCCCAAGAGGGGGGGCTAGCAATCAGCCCCAGCATTTT
TRBV25-1	14	TRBD2	TRBJ2-1	-	CASRGTSGGAGQFF	TGTGCCAGCAGGGGGACTAGCGGGGGGGCCGGGCAGTTCTTC
TRBV28	12	TRBD1	TRBJ2-5	-	CASSPHSGGIYF	TGTGCCAGCAGTCCACACTCAGGGGGAATATACTTC
TRBV6-2/TRBV6-3	15	TRBD1	TRBJ2-5	-	CASSSRTGGRETQYF	TGTGCCAGCAGTTCCAGGACAGGGGGCAGGGAGACCCAGTACTTC
TRBV29-1	16	-	TRBJ2-3	-	CSVEGFGLAGTDTQYF	TGCAGCGTTGAAGGGTTTGGCTTGGCGGGCACAGATACGCAGTATTTT
TRBV10-3	12	-	TRBJ1-5	-	CAISDRNQPQHF	TGTGCCATCAGTGACAGAAATCAGCCCCAGCATTTT
TRBV6-5	13	-	TRBJ2-6	-	CASRESGANVLTF	TGTGCCAGCAGAGAGTCTGGGGCCAACGTCCTGACTTTC
TRBV9	16	-	TRBJ2-3	-	CASSTQVGDIPDTQYF	TGTGCCAGCAGCACCCAAGTAGGGGACATCCCAGATACGCAGTATTTT
TRBV7-9	16	TRBD1	TRBJ1-4	-	CASSATLTGEGEKLFF	TGTGCCAGCAGCGCAACCTTAACAGGGGAAGGGGAAAAACTGTTTTTT
TRBV27	13	-	TRBJ2-5	-	CASRELGAETQYF	TGTGCCAGCAGGGAACTCGGAGCGGAGACCCAGTACTTC
TRBV19	16	TRBD1	TRBJ1-4	-	CASSIRAGTGSEKLFF	TGTGCCAGTAGTATCCGGGCCGGGACAGGGAGTGAAAAACTGTTTTTT
TRBV25-1	12	TRBD2	TRBJ2-3	-	CASREAGGTQYF	TGTGCCAGCAGGGAAGCGGGGGGTACGCAGTATTTT
TRBV10-3	11	-	TRBJ1-3	-	CAIREDTEVYF	TGTGCCATCAGGGAAGACACCGAAGTATATTTT
TRBV9	13	-	TRBJ1-1	-	CASSVAVNTEAFF	TGTGCCAGCAGCGTAGCAGTGAACACTGAAGCTTTCTTT
TRBV11-3	15	TRBD1	TRBJ2-2	-	CASSPRQGIGGELFF	TGTGCCAGCAGCCCTAGACAGGGGATTGGCGGGGAGCTGTTTTTT
TRBV11-2	14	-	TRBJ1-1	-	CASSLTTQVAEAFF	TGTGCCAGCAGCTTAACGACACAGGTGGCTGAAGCTTTCTTT
TRBV11-2	16	-	TRBJ1-5	once	CASSLQGAAGNQPQHF	TGTGCCAGCAGCTTACAAGGGGCCGCCGGCAATCAGCCCCAGCATTTT
TRBV27	15	TRBD1	TRBJ1-4	-	CASSLKTGGDEKLFF	TGTGCCAGCAGTTTAAAGACAGGGGGGGATGAAAAACTGTTTTTT
TRBV19	13	-	TRBJ1-6	-	CASKQGYNSPLHF	TGTGCCAGTAAGCAGGGCTATAATTCACCCCTCCACTTT
TRBV7-2	15	-	TRBJ1-6	-	CASSLVSGELSPLHF	TGTGCCAGCAGCTTAGTTAGTGGAGAGTTATCACCCCTCCACTTT
TRBV9	16	TRBD1	TRBJ2-2	-	CASSVFSGTGTGELFF	TGTGCCAGCAGCGTATTTTCCGGGACAGGGACCGGGGAGCTGTTTTTT
TRBV5-1	14	-	TRBJ2-5	once	CASSAGQPQETQYF	TGCGCCAGCAGCGCTGGACAGCCCCAAGAGACCCAGTACTTC
TRBV11-3	15	TRBD1	TRBJ1-4	-	CASSFTGGGGEKLFF	TGTGCCAGCAGCTTTACAGGGGGCGGGGGTGAAAAACTGTTTTTT
TRBV7-9	15	TRBD2	TRBJ2-3	-	CASSRTSGGADTQYF	TGTGCCAGCAGTCGGACTAGCGGGGGGGCAGATACGCAGTATTTT
TRBV27	14	-	TRBJ1-5	-	CASSQGSSNQPQHF	TGTGCCAGCAGCCAGGGGTCTAGCAATCAGCCCCAGCATTTT
TRBV5-1	13	-	TRBJ1-1	-	CASSVQKNTEAFF	TGCGCCAGCAGCGTACAGAAGAACACTGAAGCTTTCTTT
TRBV4-1	15	-	TRBJ1-2	-	CASSQSRQVRRGYTF	TGCGCCAGCAGCCAATCAAGACAGGTCCGGCGTGGCTACACCTTC
TRBV6-2/TRBV6-3	15	TRBD1	TRBJ2-3	-	CASSDRGSVTDTQYF	TGTGCCAGCAGCGACAGGGGGTCTGTTACAGATACGCAGTATTTT
TRBV19	15	TRBD1	TRBJ1-5	-	CASSIGTGTNQPQHF	TGTGCCAGTAGTATAGGGACAGGGACAAATCAGCCCCAGCATTTT
TRBV7-2	15	TRBD2	TRBJ2-7	-	CASSWGTSGRGEQYF	TGTGCCAGCAGCTGGGGTACTAGCGGGAGGGGCGAGCAGTACTTC
TRBV21-1	17	-	TRBJ1-4	-	CASSKGLMGVGGEKLFF	TGTGCCAGCAGCAAAGGATTAATGGGCGTAGGGGGTGAAAAACTGTTTTTT
TRBV11-1	14	-	TRBJ1-1	-	CASSLREVNTEAFF	TGTGCCAGCAGCTTACGAGAAGTGAACACTGAAGCTTTCTTT
TRBV6-5	14	TRBD1	TRBJ2-3	-	CASGGDRGYGTQYF	TGTGCCAGTGGGGGAGACAGGGGGTATGGTACGCAGTATTTT
TRBV5-1	17	TRBD2	TRBJ2-7	-	CASSLFSSGAITYEQYF	TGCGCCAGCAGCTTGTTTTCTAGCGGGGCCATAACCTACGAGCAGTACTTC
TRBV28	12	-	TRBJ1-5	few	CASSSPDQPQHF	TGTGCCAGCAGCTCCCCCGATCAGCCCCAGCATTTT
TRBV19	15	-	TRBJ2-2	-	CASISGGQDTGELFF	TGTGCCAGTATCTCGGGGGGCCAAGACACCGGGGAGCTGTTTTTT
TRBV28	16	TRBD2	TRBJ2-3	-	CASSLWLAGGTDTQYF	TGTGCCAGCAGTTTATGGTTAGCGGGGGGGACAGATACGCAGTATTTT